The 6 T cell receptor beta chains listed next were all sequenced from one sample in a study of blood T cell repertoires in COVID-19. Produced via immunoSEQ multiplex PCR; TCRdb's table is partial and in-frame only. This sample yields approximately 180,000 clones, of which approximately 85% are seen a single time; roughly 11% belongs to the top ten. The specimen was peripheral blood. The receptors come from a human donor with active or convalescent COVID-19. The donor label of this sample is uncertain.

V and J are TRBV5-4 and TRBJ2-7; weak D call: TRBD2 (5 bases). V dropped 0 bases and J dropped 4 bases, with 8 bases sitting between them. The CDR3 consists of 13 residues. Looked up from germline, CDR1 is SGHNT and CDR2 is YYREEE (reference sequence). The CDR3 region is CASSLDPGYEQYF. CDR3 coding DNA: TGTGCCAGCAGCTTGGACCCGGGGTACGAGCAGTACTTC.

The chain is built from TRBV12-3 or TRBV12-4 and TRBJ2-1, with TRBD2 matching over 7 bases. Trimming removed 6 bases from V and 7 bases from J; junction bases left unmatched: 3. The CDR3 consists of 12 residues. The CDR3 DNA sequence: TGTGCCAGCAGCCACGGGGGGAATGAGCAGTTCTTC. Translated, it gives CASSHGGNEQFF.

DNA for the CDR3: TGTGCCAGCAGCTTGGACAGGGCTTGGACTGAAGCTTTCTTT. Residues: CASSLDRAWTEAFF. The chain uses TRBV5-6 and TRBJ1-1; D perhaps matches TRBD1 (6 bases). Germline V gene data show CDR1 as SGHDT and CDR2 as YYEEEE. This CDR3 contains 14 residues. V was pared by 0 bases and J by 5 bases, with 11 bases between.

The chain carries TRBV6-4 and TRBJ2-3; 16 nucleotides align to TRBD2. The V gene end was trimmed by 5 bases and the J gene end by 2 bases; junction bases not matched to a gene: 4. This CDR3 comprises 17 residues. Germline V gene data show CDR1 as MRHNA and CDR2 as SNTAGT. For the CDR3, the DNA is TGTGCCAGCAGTCTGGGACTAGCGGGAGGGCCCACAGATACGCAGTATTTT. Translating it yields CASSLGLAGGPTDTQYF.

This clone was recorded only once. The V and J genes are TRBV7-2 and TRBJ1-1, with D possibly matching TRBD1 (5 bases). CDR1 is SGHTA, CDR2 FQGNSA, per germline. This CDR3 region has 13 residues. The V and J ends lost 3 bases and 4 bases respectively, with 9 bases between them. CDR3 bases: TGTGCCAGCAGCTTGATGGGGGGCACTGAAGCTTTCTTT. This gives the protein CASSLMGGTEAFF.

The CDR3: CASSQDAGPYGYTF. CDR3 in DNA: TGTGCCAGCAGCCAAGACGCAGGCCCTTATGGCTACACCTTC. The chain is built from TRBV4-2 and TRBJ1-2; no clear D gene. With 0 bases removed from V and 5 bases from J, the gap between germline ends came to 10 bases. The CDR3 runs to 14 residues. Germline CDR1 reads LGHNA; CDR2 reads YNFKEQ.